What follows is one T cell receptor (beta chain) and its context. How the authors handled the data: Amplification with reference gene primers provided the estimates of nucleated cell counts. Libraries were prepared by immunoSEQ multiplex PCR; TCRdb keeps only in-frame clonotypes and omits some of them. Clonal size and the V and J genes are those of that table, whereas D and trimming came from the DNA. The sample includes roughly 260,000 clones, about nine tenths of them seen just once. The Seattle patients joined while their infection was active and were tracked longitudinally afterward. The data originate from a study of blood T cell repertoires in COVID-19. Study at large: From the United States, Italy and Spain came samples of acute and convalescent COVID-19.

Sequenced material: peripheral blood. This clonotype was sampled from a person under 35 with COVID-19, enrolled during active disease.

CDR3 loop: CASSSPNTEAFF. The CDR3 DNA is TGTGCCAGCAGCTCCCCGAACACTGAAGCTTTCTTT. The chain couples TRBV27 to TRBJ1-1; D not resolved. V shed 6 bases and J shed 1 base, with 6 bases lying between them. The CDR3 length is 12 residues. CDR1 is MNHEY and CDR2 is SMNVEV in the germline V gene (reference sequence).